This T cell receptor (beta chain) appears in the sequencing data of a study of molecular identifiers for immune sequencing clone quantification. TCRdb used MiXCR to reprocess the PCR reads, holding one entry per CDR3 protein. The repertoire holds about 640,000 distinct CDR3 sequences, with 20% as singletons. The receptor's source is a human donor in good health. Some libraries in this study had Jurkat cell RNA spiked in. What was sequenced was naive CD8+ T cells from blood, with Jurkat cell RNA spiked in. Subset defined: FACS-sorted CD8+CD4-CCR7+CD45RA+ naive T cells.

The CDR3 is CATSRDLGQLYEQYF. The DNA of the CDR3 is TGTGCCACCAGCAGAGATCTGGGGCAACTCTACGAGCAGTACTTC. The chain combines TRBV15 with TRBJ2-7; D is perhaps TRBD1 (5 bases). CDR1 is LNHNV and CDR2 is YYDKDF in the germline V gene (reference sequence). The CDR3 runs 15 residues. V gave up 0 bases and J gave up 3 bases, with 12 bases separating them.